The rows below give T cell receptor beta chains drawn from one sample of a study of vaccination effects on CD4 cells after COVID-19. These TCRs' antigens remain unknown. Repertoires were generated with immunoSEQ multiplex PCR, while TCRdb's copy carries only in-frame clones and drops some. The table lists roughly 41,000 clones, roughly 82% of them singletons, with about 3.1% in the top ten. The material sequenced was CD4+ T cells from PBMCs cultured with HCoV-NL63 spike peptides, taken before COVID-19 vaccination. The receptors originated from a human donor who received a COVID-19 vaccine. The CDR3 runs from the conserved cysteine through the conserved F or W. Fields, in order: clone size, D gene, J gene, V gene, CDR3 protein, CDR3 DNA. D genes are given only for firm matches. The size entry is marked missing in some rows and otherwise reads once, few, many or a size class.

abundance: NA; d_gene: NA; j_gene: TRBJ2-3; v_gene: TRBV12-5; CDR3aa: CASEGGGQPDTQYF; CDR3nt: TGTGCTAGTGAGGGCGGGGGCCAACCGGATACGCAGTATTTT
abundance: NA; d_gene: TRBD1; j_gene: TRBJ1-2; v_gene: TRBV3-1/TRBV3-2; CDR3aa: CASSTPGTVYGYTF; CDR3nt: TGTGCCAGCAGCACTCCCGGGACAGTTTATGGCTACACCTTC
abundance: NA; d_gene: NA; j_gene: TRBJ1-6; v_gene: TRBV6-5; CDR3aa: CACQGANSPLHF; CDR3nt: TGTGCCTGCCAAGGGGCTAATTCACCCCTCCACTTT
abundance: NA; d_gene: NA; j_gene: TRBJ2-3; v_gene: TRBV10-1; CDR3aa: CASSDSTDTQYF; CDR3nt: TGCGCCAGCAGTGACAGCACAGATACGCAGTATTTT
abundance: NA; d_gene: TRBD2; j_gene: TRBJ2-3; v_gene: TRBV27; CDR3aa: CASSPGLETDTQYF; CDR3nt: TGTGCCAGCAGTCCGGGACTAGAGACAGATACGCAGTATTTT
abundance: NA; d_gene: NA; j_gene: TRBJ1-1; v_gene: TRBV19; CDR3aa: CASSPGRLNTEAFF; CDR3nt: TGTGCCAGTAGTCCCGGGAGATTGAACACTGAAGCTTTCTTT
abundance: NA; d_gene: NA; j_gene: TRBJ1-6; v_gene: TRBV5-1; CDR3aa: CASSLQAPGDSPLHF; CDR3nt: TGCGCCAGCAGCTTGCAGGCCCCTGGGGATTCACCCCTCCACTTT
abundance: NA; d_gene: NA; j_gene: TRBJ1-2; v_gene: TRBV2; CDR3aa: CASSGSGANYGYTF; CDR3nt: TGTGCCAGCAGTGGGTCAGGGGCGAACTATGGCTACACCTTC
abundance: NA; d_gene: TRBD1; j_gene: TRBJ2-1; v_gene: TRBV3-1/TRBV3-2; CDR3aa: CASSIGTAYNEQFF; CDR3nt: TGTGCCAGCAGTATCGGGACAGCCTACAATGAGCAGTTCTTC
abundance: once; d_gene: NA; j_gene: TRBJ1-1; v_gene: TRBV3-1/TRBV3-2; CDR3aa: CASSQAVNTEAFF; CDR3nt: TGTGCCAGCAGCCAGGCAGTGAACACTGAAGCTTTCTTT
abundance: NA; d_gene: NA; j_gene: TRBJ2-3; v_gene: TRBV11-2; CDR3aa: CECWDTQYF; CDR3nt: TGTGAATGCTGGGATACGCAGTATTTT
abundance: NA; d_gene: TRBD2; j_gene: TRBJ2-1; v_gene: TRBV2; CDR3aa: CASSALTSGGAVFF; CDR3nt: TGTGCCAGCAGCGCCCTGACTAGCGGGGGGGCCGTGTTCTTC
abundance: NA; d_gene: NA; j_gene: TRBJ2-1; v_gene: TRBV19; CDR3aa: CAVSLSHSYNEQFF; CDR3nt: TGTGCCGTGAGCCTATCCCATTCCTACAATGAGCAGTTCTTC
abundance: NA; d_gene: NA; j_gene: TRBJ1-1; v_gene: TRBV19; CDR3aa: CASSIPTVNTEAFF; CDR3nt: TGTGCCAGTAGTATCCCGACAGTGAACACTGAAGCTTTCTTT
abundance: NA; d_gene: NA; j_gene: TRBJ1-2; v_gene: TRBV3-1/TRBV3-2; CDR3aa: CASSLSHYGYTF; CDR3nt: TGTGCCAGCAGCCTTTCACACTATGGCTACACCTTC
abundance: NA; d_gene: NA; j_gene: TRBJ1-2; v_gene: TRBV12-5; CDR3aa: CASGFSLANYGYTF; CDR3nt: TGTGCTAGTGGTTTTAGCCTAGCTAACTATGGCTACACCTTC
abundance: NA; d_gene: NA; j_gene: TRBJ1-1; v_gene: TRBV5-1; CDR3aa: CASSPEAVNTEAFF; CDR3nt: TGCGCCAGCAGCCCGGAGGCGGTGAACACTGAAGCTTTCTTT
abundance: few; d_gene: TRBD1; j_gene: TRBJ2-1; v_gene: TRBV7-2; CDR3aa: CASSLSPGGSYNEQFF; CDR3nt: TGTGCCAGCAGCTTATCTCCAGGGGGCTCCTACAATGAGCAGTTCTTC
abundance: few; d_gene: NA; j_gene: TRBJ1-4; v_gene: TRBV10-1; CDR3aa: CASSDSGYLIHNEKLFF; CDR3nt: TGCGCCAGCAGTGACTCTGGGTATTTAATACATAATGAAAAACTGTTTTTT
abundance: NA; d_gene: TRBD2; j_gene: TRBJ2-4; v_gene: TRBV28; CDR3aa: CASSPGGTGKNIQYF; CDR3nt: TGTGCCAGCAGCCCCGGGGGGACCGGCAAAAACATTCAGTACTTC
abundance: few; d_gene: NA; j_gene: TRBJ1-1; v_gene: TRBV5-8; CDR3aa: CASSLHTEAFF; CDR3nt: TGTGCCAGCAGCTTACACACTGAAGCTTTCTTT
abundance: once; d_gene: NA; j_gene: TRBJ1-2; v_gene: TRBV6-4; CDR3aa: CASSRVSYGYTF; CDR3nt: TGTGCCAGCAGCCGGGTTTCCTATGGCTACACCTTC
abundance: NA; d_gene: NA; j_gene: TRBJ1-2; v_gene: TRBV24-1; CDR3aa: CATSAEENYGYTF; CDR3nt: TGTGCCACCAGTGCTGAGGAAAACTATGGCTACACCTTC
abundance: NA; d_gene: TRBD2; j_gene: TRBJ2-1; v_gene: TRBV19; CDR3aa: CASSEAGGRDEQFF; CDR3nt: TGTGCCAGTAGTGAAGCGGGGGGGAGGGATGAGCAGTTCTTC
abundance: NA; d_gene: NA; j_gene: TRBJ2-1; v_gene: TRBV6-2/TRBV6-3; CDR3aa: CASSYFGRGDNEQFF; CDR3nt: TGTGCCAGCAGTTACTTCGGCAGGGGGGACAATGAGCAGTTCTTC
abundance: NA; d_gene: TRBD1; j_gene: TRBJ1-2; v_gene: TRBV4-1; CDR3aa: CASSTRDRGNYGYTF; CDR3nt: TGCGCCAGCAGCACCCGGGACAGGGGAAACTATGGCTACACCTTC
abundance: NA; d_gene: TRBD1; j_gene: TRBJ2-5; v_gene: TRBV7-3; CDR3aa: CASSRDRGQETQYF; CDR3nt: TGTGCCAGCAGCCGCGACAGGGGGCAAGAGACCCAGTACTTC
abundance: once; d_gene: NA; j_gene: TRBJ2-1; v_gene: TRBV18; CDR3aa: CASSPQQGHYNEQFF; CDR3nt: TGTGCCAGCTCACCCCAACAGGGCCATTACAATGAGCAGTTCTTC
abundance: once; d_gene: NA; j_gene: TRBJ1-2; v_gene: TRBV6-5; CDR3aa: CASSYSRENYGYTF; CDR3nt: TGTGCCAGCAGTTACTCCAGGGAGAACTATGGCTACACCTTC
abundance: NA; d_gene: NA; j_gene: TRBJ2-1; v_gene: TRBV5-1; CDR3aa: CASSLAGNNEQFF; CDR3nt: TGCGCCAGCAGCTTGGCTGGGAACAATGAGCAGTTCTTC
abundance: NA; d_gene: TRBD1; j_gene: TRBJ1-2; v_gene: TRBV9; CDR3aa: CASSPGTGAVGYTF; CDR3nt: TGTGCCAGCAGCCCCGGGACAGGGGCCGTGGGCTACACCTTC
abundance: NA; d_gene: NA; j_gene: TRBJ2-3; v_gene: TRBV2; CDR3aa: CASREQGLRQDTQYF; CDR3nt: TGTGCCAGCAGAGAACAGGGACTACGGCAGGATACGCAGTATTTT
abundance: NA; d_gene: TRBD2; j_gene: TRBJ2-3; v_gene: TRBV5-1; CDR3aa: CASTPAGAGTDTQYF; CDR3nt: TGCGCCAGCACACCAGCGGGGGCTGGGACAGATACGCAGTATTTT
abundance: NA; d_gene: TRBD1; j_gene: TRBJ1-5; v_gene: TRBV4-1; CDR3aa: CASSRGQEYYQPQHF; CDR3nt: TGCGCCAGCAGCCGTGGACAGGAGTACTATCAGCCCCAGCATTTT
abundance: NA; d_gene: TRBD2; j_gene: TRBJ2-2; v_gene: TRBV2; CDR3aa: CASKGAGGPTGELFF; CDR3nt: TGTGCCAGCAAGGGTGCGGGGGGCCCCACCGGGGAGCTGTTTTTT
abundance: NA; d_gene: NA; j_gene: TRBJ1-3; v_gene: TRBV3-1/TRBV3-2; CDR3aa: CASSQVAGSGNTIYF; CDR3nt: TGTGCCAGCAGCCAAGTAGCCGGTTCTGGAAACACCATATATTTT
abundance: NA; d_gene: NA; j_gene: TRBJ2-1; v_gene: TRBV2; CDR3aa: CASSLEMSSYNEQFF; CDR3nt: TGTGCCAGCAGCCTAGAGATGAGCTCCTACAATGAGCAGTTCTTC
abundance: NA; d_gene: TRBD1; j_gene: TRBJ2-3; v_gene: TRBV27; CDR3aa: CASSQPGTGGYTDTQYF; CDR3nt: TGTGCCAGCAGTCAACCGGGGACAGGGGGCTACACAGATACGCAGTATTTT
abundance: NA; d_gene: TRBD2; j_gene: TRBJ2-3; v_gene: TRBV28; CDR3aa: CASRPSGGFGDTQYF; CDR3nt: TGTGCCAGCCGCCCTAGCGGGGGGTTTGGAGATACGCAGTATTTT
abundance: NA; d_gene: NA; j_gene: TRBJ1-1; v_gene: TRBV5-1; CDR3aa: CASSLGGREGYGTEAFF; CDR3nt: TGCGCCAGCAGCTTGGGGGGGCGGGAAGGCTACGGCACTGAAGCTTTCTTT
abundance: NA; d_gene: TRBD1; j_gene: TRBJ2-5; v_gene: TRBV7-8; CDR3aa: CASTDLTGGRETQYF; CDR3nt: TGTGCCAGCACCGATTTGACAGGGGGTAGAGAGACCCAGTACTTC
abundance: NA; d_gene: NA; j_gene: TRBJ1-1; v_gene: TRBV18; CDR3aa: CASSQSGRNTEAFF; CDR3nt: TGTGCCAGCTCCCAGAGTGGAAGGAACACTGAAGCTTTCTTT
abundance: NA; d_gene: NA; j_gene: TRBJ1-2; v_gene: TRBV15; CDR3aa: CATSRANYGYTF; CDR3nt: TGTGCCACCAGCAGAGCTAACTATGGCTACACCTTC
abundance: NA; d_gene: TRBD1; j_gene: TRBJ1-1; v_gene: TRBV7-9; CDR3aa: CASSSSFRTGGLMNTEAFF; CDR3nt: TGTGCCAGCAGCTCTTCTTTTAGGACAGGGGGACTTATGAACACTGAAGCTTTCTTT
abundance: NA; d_gene: NA; j_gene: TRBJ1-1; v_gene: TRBV29-1; CDR3aa: CSVIRGGSSTEAFF; CDR3nt: TGCAGCGTTATTCGTGGGGGCAGTAGCACTGAAGCTTTCTTT
abundance: few; d_gene: TRBD1; j_gene: TRBJ2-5; v_gene: TRBV25-1; CDR3aa: CASSVAGTGEETQYF; CDR3nt: TGTGCCAGCAGTGTGGCCGGGACAGGGGAAGAGACCCAGTACTTC
abundance: NA; d_gene: NA; j_gene: TRBJ1-1; v_gene: TRBV25-1; CDR3aa: CASSEFDGPREDTEAFF; CDR3nt: TGTGCCAGCAGTGAATTTGACGGGCCGCGGGAGGACACTGAAGCTTTCTTT
abundance: once; d_gene: NA; j_gene: TRBJ1-2; v_gene: TRBV7-3; CDR3aa: CASSLRPKLVLANYGYTF; CDR3nt: TGTGCCAGCAGCTTGAGGCCAAAGTTGGTTCTAGCTAACTATGGCTACACCTTC
abundance: few; d_gene: NA; j_gene: TRBJ2-2; v_gene: TRBV2; CDR3aa: CASSGYRLRRTGELFF; CDR3nt: TGTGCCAGCAGTGGTTACAGGTTACGTAGGACCGGGGAGCTGTTTTTT
abundance: NA; d_gene: NA; j_gene: TRBJ2-1; v_gene: TRBV30; CDR3aa: CAWKKVPAGNEQFF; CDR3nt: TGTGCCTGGAAGAAGGTCCCCGCGGGGAATGAGCAGTTCTTC
abundance: NA; d_gene: TRBD1; j_gene: TRBJ1-2; v_gene: TRBV19; CDR3aa: CASRRGQGDYGYTF; CDR3nt: TGTGCCAGCAGAAGGGGACAGGGTGACTATGGCTACACCTTC
abundance: NA; d_gene: NA; j_gene: TRBJ1-1; v_gene: TRBV18; CDR3aa: CASSLNPQGSNTEAFF; CDR3nt: TGTGCCAGCTCACTTAACCCACAGGGATCGAACACTGAAGCTTTCTTT
abundance: NA; d_gene: NA; j_gene: TRBJ2-3; v_gene: TRBV5-6; CDR3aa: CASSLDISTDTQYF; CDR3nt: TGTGCCAGCAGCTTGGACATAAGCACAGATACGCAGTATTTT
abundance: NA; d_gene: NA; j_gene: TRBJ2-1; v_gene: TRBV28; CDR3aa: CASSFLNEQFF; CDR3nt: TGTGCCAGCAGTTTCTTGAATGAGCAGTTCTTC